The 32 T cell receptor beta chains given below trace back to one sample, sequenced in a study of shared clonotypes between healthy human individuals. Assay used: immunoSEQ multiplex PCR; TCRdb lists only in-frame clones, some missing. The sample has about 1.5 million clones, about 98% seen once. Source material: naive CD4+ T cells sorted from blood. Documented subset: CD45RA+ positively selected. The receptors were sampled from a man aged 25-45 years in good health.

A remark on this clone: Other DNA sequences in this specimen translate into the identical CDR3. The chain joins TRBV19 to TRBJ2-7, with 11 bases fitting TRBD2. CDR1 LNHDA and CDR2 SQIVND come from the germline V gene (reference sequence). V lost 1 base and J lost 4; bases outside the gene matches: 3. The CDR3 has 15 amino acids. The CDR3 reads CASSIGGTSGYEQYF. For the CDR3, the DNA is TGTGCCAGTAGTATAGGCGGGACTAGCGGATACGAGCAGTACTTC. Full variable domain (outside the CDR3, taken from reference TRBV19 and TRBJ2-7): DGGITQSPKYLFRKEGQNVTLSCEQNLNHDAMYWYRQDPGQGLRLIYYSQIVNDFQKGDIAEGYSVSREKKESFPLTVTSAQKNPTAFYLCASSIGGTSGYEQYFGPGTRLTVT.

The chain carries TRBV9 and TRBJ1-2; D may be TRBD1 (6 bases). CDR1 and CDR2 (germline): SGDLS, YYNGEE. This CDR3 spans 12 amino acids. V lost 2 bases and J 7 bases, leaving 9 bases between the germline ends. CDR3 nucleotide sequence: TGTGCCAGCAGCGTGGACAGTTTTGGCTACACCTTC. Translated: CASSVDSFGYTF.

This clone was seen just once. The genes are TRBV6-4 and TRBJ2-3; TRBD1 is a possible D gene (6 bases). The germline V gene encodes CDR1 MRHNA and CDR2 SNTAGT. V lost 5 bases to trimming and J lost 2 bases, with 11 bases between them. The length of the CDR3 is 14 residues. CDR3 sequence (DNA): TGTGCCAGCAGTTTGGGGGCGCCCACAGATACGCAGTATTTT. It is translated as CASSLGAPTDTQYF.

The rearrangement links TRBV7-2 to TRBJ2-7; no reliable D call. Between the trimmed V and J ends, which lost 3 bases and 3 bases, there was a span of 9 bases. The CDR3 sequence is 13 residues long. Germline CDR1 SGHTA, CDR2 FQGNSA. CDR3 sequence: CASSFLRVYEQYF. Written as DNA, the CDR3 is TGTGCCAGCAGCTTCTTAAGGGTCTACGAGCAGTACTTC.

This clone turned up a few times. Other DNA sequences from this sample encode an identical CDR3 as well. The chain recombines TRBV28 with TRBJ1-1; D might be TRBD1 (6 bases). CDR1 is MDHEN, CDR2 SYDVKM, per germline. The CDR3 is 15 residues long. V was pared by 2 bases and J by 0 bases, with 10 bases between. The CDR3 nucleotides are TGTGCCAGCAGTTTAACAGGGACTGTGAACACTGAAGCTTTCTTT. Translating it yields CASSLTGTVNTEAFF.

The gene calls are TRBV6-6 and TRBJ1-5; 8 nucleotides agree with TRBD1. Germline V CDR1 and CDR2: MNHNY, SVGAGI (reference sequence). The CDR3 has 13 amino acids. V was clipped by 8 bases and J by 4 bases; unmatched bases: 4. The CDR3 coding sequence is TGTGCCAGCCGGACAGGGCGGAATCAGCCCCAGCATTTT. This codes for CASRTGRNQPQHF.

The chain joins TRBV7-2 to TRBJ1-3; the D is unclear. The CDR3 length is 14 residues. In germline, CDR1 is SGHTA, CDR2 FQGNSA. V lost 1 base and J lost 0, with 4 bases in between. CDR3 nucleotides: TGTGCCAGCAGCTTAGGAATCTCTGGAAACACCATATATTTT. It yields the protein CASSLGISGNTIYF.

This chain uses TRBV5-1 with TRBJ2-6, with 7 bases lining up with TRBD1. Germline CDR1 SGHRS, CDR2 YFSETQ. The CDR3 runs 19 residues. J gave up 0 bases and V 4 bases, and 13 bases lay outside the gene matches. The CDR3 DNA reads TGCGCCAGCAGCCAGATCCCGGGACAGACCATCTCTGGGGCCAACGTCCTGACTTTC. Amino acid sequence: CASSQIPGQTISGANVLTF. Full variable domain (outside the CDR3, taken from reference TRBV5-1 and TRBJ2-6): KAGVTQTPRYLIKTRGQQVTLSCSPISGHRSVSWYQQTPGQGLQFLFEYFSETQRNKGNFPGRFSGRQFSNSRSEMNVSTLELGDSALYLCASSQIPGQTISGANVLTFGAGSRLTVL.

V and J are TRBV15 and TRBJ1-1; the D gene is possibly TRBD1 (5 bases). V was pared by 3 bases and J by 6 bases, with 8 bases between. The length of the CDR3 is 12 residues. CDR1 LNHNV and CDR2 YYDKDF come from the germline V gene (reference sequence). Written as DNA, the CDR3 is TGTGCCACCAGCAGGGACATTTCTGAAGCTTTCTTT. Translated: CATSRDISEAFF.

The chain combines TRBV6-5 with TRBJ2-6, with D maybe TRBD1 (5 bases). This CDR3 has 16 residues. From germline, CDR1 is MNHEY and CDR2 SVGAGI. The V and J ends lost 0 bases and 4 bases respectively, with 10 bases between them. The CDR3 loop reads CASSYSIQAGANVLTF. Written as DNA, the CDR3 is TGTGCCAGCAGTTACTCGATACAGGCCGGGGCCAACGTCCTGACTTTC.

V is TRBV18 and J is TRBJ1-5; no clear D gene. The germline V and J ends were trimmed by 3 bases and 0 bases, with 15 bases remaining between them. This CDR3 has 17 residues. CDR1 KGHSH and CDR2 LQKENI come from the germline V gene. CDR3 DNA sequence: TGTGCCAGCTCACCCACGACTGGCAGCTATAGCAATCAGCCCCAGCATTTT. Its translation is CASSPTTGSYSNQPQHF.

The chain joins TRBV4-2 to TRBJ2-6, with 9 bases that match TRBD1. CDR3 length: 19 residues. The V segment lost 0 bases and the J segment 0 bases; nucleotides outside the gene matches: 6. Germline-derived CDR1 and CDR2 are LGHNA and YNFKEQ. The CDR3 region has the DNA TGTGCCAGCAGCCAAGATGGGACAGGGCGATACTCTGGGGCCAACGTCCTGACTTTC. Encoded protein: CASSQDGTGRYSGANVLTF.

The chain links TRBV6-6 to TRBJ1-5; D unresolved. The CDR3 loop spans 16 amino acids. Germline V gives CDR1 MNHNY, CDR2 SVGAGI (reference sequence). Trimming cost V 0 bases and J 0 bases, with 9 bases left between them. Written as DNA, the CDR3 is TGTGCCAGCAGTTACTCGAGCCAGATTAGCAATCAGCCCCAGCATTTT. Translating it yields CASSYSSQISNQPQHF.

The gene calls are TRBV11-2 and TRBJ2-7, with 13 bases that match TRBD2. Germline V gives CDR1 SGHAT, CDR2 FQNNGV. With 5 bases clipped from V and 9 bases from J, the junction kept 16 bases outside the gene matches. This CDR3 comprises 17 residues. The CDR3 DNA sequence: TGTGCCAGCAGCCCCAGACTAGCGGGAGGAACGGTAGTCGGGCAGTACTTC. Its translation is CASSPRLAGGTVVGQYF. Looking up the rest from reference TRBV11-2 and TRBJ2-7 gives the full variable domain: EAGVAQSPRYKIIEKRQSVAFWCNPISGHATLYWYQQILGQGPKLLIQFQNNGVVDDSQLPKDRFSAERLKGVDSTLKIQPAKLEDSAVYLCASSPRLAGGTVVGQYFGPGTRLTVT.

V is TRBV7-3 and J is TRBJ1-1, with 8 nucleotides matching TRBD1. The CDR3 runs to 13 residues. Germline values: CDR1 SGHTA, CDR2 FQGTGA. Trimming removed 5 bases from V and 7 bases from J; junction bases left unmatched: 6. The CDR3 nucleotides are TGTGCCAGCAGCCCGACAGGGGCCGTTGAAGCTTTCTTT. Amino acid sequence: CASSPTGAVEAFF.

The rearrangement links TRBV10-1 to TRBJ2-4, with D possibly called TRBD1 or TRBD2 (7 bases each). Germline V gene sequence: CDR1 WNHNN, CDR2 SYGVQD (reference sequence). CDR3 length: 16 amino acids. The ends were cut back, 6 bases at V and 4 bases at J, with 19 bases in the middle. Here the CDR3 reads CASSHQGGWPKNIQYF. The CDR3 nucleotides are TGCGCCAGCAGCCACCAGGGGGGGTGGCCAAAAAACATTCAGTACTTC.

The gene calls are TRBV5-1 and TRBJ2-7; 7 positions match TRBD1. Germline CDR1 is SGHRS and CDR2 is YFSETQ. The CDR3 covers 15 residues. The J segment lost 3 bases and the V segment lost 3 bases, leaving 9 bases of the junction unmatched. The CDR3 DNA is TGCGCCAGCAGCTCACTGACAGGGTATGGCTACGAGCAGTACTTC. Protein: CASSSLTGYGYEQYF. The whole variable domain, filled in from reference TRBV5-1 and TRBJ2-7, reads KAGVTQTPRYLIKTRGQQVTLSCSPISGHRSVSWYQQTPGQGLQFLFEYFSETQRNKGNFPGRFSGRQFSNSRSEMNVSTLELGDSALYLCASSSLTGYGYEQYFGPGTRLTVT.

J is TRBJ1-5 and V is TRBV5-5; D unresolved. Trimming removed 4 bases at V and 2 bases at J, with 10 bases between. Looked up from germline, CDR1 is SGHKS and CDR2 is YYEKEE (reference sequence). The CDR3 is 14 amino acids. The CDR3 nucleotides are TGTGCCAGCAGCCTTAGGTATGGCAATCAGCCCCAGCATTTT. Protein sequence: CASSLRYGNQPQHF. The full variable domain, completed using reference TRBV5-5 and TRBJ1-5, is DAGVTQSPTHLIKTRGQQVTLRCSPISGHKSVSWYQQVLGQGPQFIFQYYEKEERGRGNFPDRFSARQFPNYSSELNVNALLLGDSALYLCASSLRYGNQPQHFGDGTRLSIL.

The chain recombines TRBV9 with TRBJ1-4; 7 bases agree with TRBD1. CDR1 and CDR2 (germline): SGDLS, YYNGEE. Trimming cost V 1 base and J 3 bases; bases outside gene matches: 6. This CDR3 is built from 16 residues. The CDR3 nucleotides are TGTGCCAGCAGCGTACGACAGGGAGACTCTAATGAAAAACTGTTTTTT. Amino acid sequence: CASSVRQGDSNEKLFF.

This chain joins TRBV5-1 and TRBJ1-1; weak D call: TRBD1 (6 bases). The V gene's germline CDR1 is SGHRS and CDR2 YFSETQ. The CDR3 runs 15 residues. Trimming took 3 bases from V and 1 from J, leaving 13 bases between them. DNA of the CDR3: TGCGCCAGCAGCTCGGTACAGGGAGGGAACACTGAAGCTTTCTTT. This translates into CASSSVQGGNTEAFF.

This sequence joins TRBV27 and TRBJ2-1; 11 bases are shared with TRBD2. The CDR3 is 13 amino acids. The junction had 3 bases not matched to a gene; V was cut back by 6 bases and J by 8 bases. Germline loops: CDR1 MNHEY, CDR2 SMNVEV (reference sequence). CDR3 region: CASRTSGIHEQFF. CDR3 DNA: TGTGCCAGCAGGACTAGCGGGATCCATGAGCAGTTCTTC.

The chain carries TRBV7-3 and TRBJ2-1; D is ambiguous. CDR3 length: 13 amino acids. Germline V lookup: CDR1 SGHTA, CDR2 FQGTGA. V lost 1 base and J lost 7, with 8 bases in between. The CDR3 protein is CASSLNPQNEQFF. CDR3 sequence (DNA): TGTGCCAGCAGCTTAAATCCCCAGAATGAGCAGTTCTTC.

The chain combines TRBV15 with TRBJ2-1; TRBD2 is a possible D gene (5 bases). With 0 bases removed from V and 12 bases from J, the gap between germline ends came to 9 bases. The CDR3 extends over 12 amino acids. Germline V gene sequence: CDR1 LNHNV, CDR2 YYDKDF (reference sequence). CDR3 region: CATSRDRDRQFF. The DNA for the CDR3 is TGTGCCACCAGCAGAGATCGGGATAGGCAGTTCTTC.

The chain links TRBV7-6 to TRBJ2-3; 7 bases line up with TRBD2. The germline V gene has CDR1 SGHVS and CDR2 FNYEAQ. The CDR3 contains 16 residues. J was trimmed by 2 bases and V by 1 base; bases with no gene match: 6. CDR3 region: CASSLGVGTNTDTQYF. Written as DNA, the CDR3 is TGTGCCAGCAGCTTAGGTGTCGGGACTAACACAGATACGCAGTATTTT.

This rearrangement joins TRBV4-1 to TRBJ2-7; D not certain. The V and J ends lost 1 base and 2 bases respectively, with 12 bases between them. This CDR3 has 15 amino acids. Germline CDR1 reads MGHRA; CDR2 reads YSYEKL. The CDR3 DNA is TGCGCCAGCAGCCAAGGCAGTACGGGTCCCTACGAGCAGTACTTC. It codes for CASSQGSTGPYEQYF.

The rearrangement joins TRBV28 to TRBJ1-2; the match to TRBD1 covers 7 bases. The CDR3 has 13 residues. With 10 bases clipped from V and 6 bases from J, the junction kept 11 bases outside the gene matches. Germline CDR1 MDHEN, CDR2 SYDVKM. The CDR3 DNA follows: TGTGCCACCACTAAGGACAGGTTCCATGGCTACACCTTC. Translated, it gives CATTKDRFHGYTF.

The chain recombines TRBV18 with TRBJ2-2; D not certain. The CDR3 loop spans 18 amino acids. Germline lookup yields CDR1 KGHSH and CDR2 LQKENI. V dropped 1 base and J dropped 1 base, with 16 bases sitting between them. Here the CDR3 reads CASSPQATVDVNTGELFF. The CDR3 DNA sequence: TGTGCCAGCTCACCACAGGCCACGGTTGATGTGAACACCGGGGAGCTGTTTTTT.

The chain uses TRBV5-5 and TRBJ2-3; D perhaps matches TRBD2 (5 bases). The CDR3 extends over 15 amino acids. Germline lookup yields CDR1 SGHKS and CDR2 YYEKEE (reference sequence). The V end was cut by 0 bases, the J end by 4 bases, with 12 bases between. Here the CDR3 reads CASSLVVGRSDTQYF. Written as DNA, the CDR3 is TGTGCCAGCAGCTTGGTAGTGGGGAGATCAGATACGCAGTATTTT.

The J gene is TRBJ2-5, the V gene TRBV5-1, with D hard to call. From germline, CDR1 is SGHRS and CDR2 YFSETQ. V lost 2 bases to trimming and J lost 4 bases, with 9 bases between them. This CDR3 is 13 amino acids long. The CDR3 loop reads CASSLDSRETQYF. The CDR3 DNA follows: TGCGCCAGCAGCTTAGATAGCCGAGAGACCCAGTACTTC. The full variable domain, completed using reference TRBV5-1 and TRBJ2-5, is KAGVTQTPRYLIKTRGQQVTLSCSPISGHRSVSWYQQTPGQGLQFLFEYFSETQRNKGNFPGRFSGRQFSNSRSEMNVSTLELGDSALYLCASSLDSRETQYFGPGTRLLVL.

V is TRBV7-9 and J is TRBJ1-5; 9 bases align to TRBD1. The CDR3 runs to 14 residues. Trimming took 9 bases from V and 3 from J; bases not matched to a gene: 6. Germline V gives CDR1 SEHNR, CDR2 FQNEAQ (reference sequence). The CDR3 coding sequence is TGTGCCAGGCAGGGACAGGGTCACAATCAGCCCCAGCATTTT. As protein: CARQGQGHNQPQHF.

Regarding this clone: Other nucleotide sequences in the sample specify the same CDR3. This CDR3 is CASSLGQGAYEQYF. As DNA, the CDR3 is TGCGCCAGCAGCCTCGGGCAGGGAGCCTACGAGCAGTACTTC. The chain carries TRBV4-1 and TRBJ2-7; D tentatively fits TRBD1 or TRBD2 (5 bases each). Germline values: CDR1 MGHRA, CDR2 YSYEKL. Trimming left V 4 bases short and J 2 bases short, with 12 bases between. CDR3 length: 14 amino acids.

The chain joins TRBV23-1 to TRBJ1-1, with D perhaps TRBD1 (6 bases). TRBV23-1 is sorted into the ORF group, with uncertain function. The length of the CDR3 is 15 residues. The germline V and J ends were trimmed by 2 bases and 0 bases, with 10 bases remaining between them. CDR3 sequence: CASSQGGQLNTEAFF. The CDR3 region has the DNA TGCGCCAGCAGTCAAGGCGGACAGCTGAACACTGAAGCTTTCTTT.